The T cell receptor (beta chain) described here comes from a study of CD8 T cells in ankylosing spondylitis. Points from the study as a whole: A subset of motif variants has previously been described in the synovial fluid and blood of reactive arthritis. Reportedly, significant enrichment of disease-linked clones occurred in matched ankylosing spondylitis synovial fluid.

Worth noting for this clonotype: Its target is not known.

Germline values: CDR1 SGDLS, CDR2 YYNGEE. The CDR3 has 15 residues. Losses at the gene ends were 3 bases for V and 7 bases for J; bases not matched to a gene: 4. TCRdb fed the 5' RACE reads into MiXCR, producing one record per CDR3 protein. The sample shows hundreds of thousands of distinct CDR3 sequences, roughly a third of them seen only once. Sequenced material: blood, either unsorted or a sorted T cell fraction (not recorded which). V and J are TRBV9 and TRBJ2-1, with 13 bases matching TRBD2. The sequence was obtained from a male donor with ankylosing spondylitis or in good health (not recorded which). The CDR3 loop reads CASSALAGGPNEQFF. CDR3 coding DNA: TGTGCCAGCAGCGCACTAGCGGGGGGGCCGAATGAGCAGTTCTTC.